The 30 T cell receptor beta chains below were found in one sample sequenced in a study of graft-versus-host responses after intestinal transplantation. Libraries were prepared by immunoSEQ multiplex PCR; TCRdb keeps only in-frame clonotypes and omits some of them. The sample lists about 69,000 clones, roughly 90% occurring once. The sequenced sample was bone marrow, obtained roughly 780 days after intestinal transplantation. These TCRs come from a human patient who received an intestinal transplant, so some T cells may come from the graft donor.

On this clone: Different DNA sequences within this sample yield the same CDR3. The chain couples TRBV7-3 to TRBJ2-7; 8 nucleotides align to TRBD2. In germline, CDR1 is SGHTA, CDR2 FQGTGA. This CDR3 comprises 15 residues. V trimming: 2 bases; J trimming: 6 bases; junction bases outside the gene matches: 9. CDR3 residues: CASSLGPGGPLEQYF. In DNA form, the CDR3 reads TGTGCCAGCAGCTTAGGGCCGGGGGGGCCTCTCGAGCAGTACTTC.

V gene TRBV10-3 combines with J gene TRBJ1-1; D remains ambiguous. The germline CDR1 and CDR2 sequences are ENHRY and SYGVKD. V shed 10 bases and J shed 4 bases, with 25 bases lying between them. The CDR3 extends over 16 amino acids. The CDR3 is CATGPDSRTASTEAFF. The CDR3 coding sequence is TGTGCCACTGGGCCCGATAGCCGGACGGCGAGCACTGAAGCTTTCTTT.

V and J are TRBV6-5 and TRBJ1-1, with D perhaps matching TRBD1 (5 bases). This CDR3 contains 13 residues. Germline values: CDR1 MNHEY, CDR2 SVGAGI. V was clipped by 6 bases and J by 3 bases, with 11 bases between them. CDR3 protein: CASSPRGDTEAFF. In nucleotides, the CDR3 is TGTGCCAGCAGCCCAAGAGGGGACACTGAAGCTTTCTTT.

The chain combines TRBV19 with TRBJ2-2; 12 bases agree with TRBD1. After removal of 6 bases from V and 6 bases from J, the junction contained 8 bases not matched to a gene. CDR1 is LNHDA, CDR2 SQIVND, per germline (reference sequence). This CDR3 region has 16 residues. The CDR3 protein is CASSPGQGAGAGELFF. The DNA for the CDR3 is TGTGCCAGTAGCCCGGGACAGGGGGCGGGGGCCGGGGAGCTGTTTTTT.

The rearrangement joins TRBV7-9 to TRBJ1-4; a weak D match, TRBD1 (6 bases). Germline CDR1 SEHNR, CDR2 FQNEAQ (reference sequence). Trimming shortened V by 5 bases and J by 4 bases, and 26 bases separated the two germline ends. This CDR3 region has 19 residues. The CDR3 here is CASSPREPTGDEYNEKLFF. The CDR3 bases are TGTGCCAGCAGCCCACGAGAACCGACAGGTGACGAATATAATGAAAAACTGTTTTTT. Full variable domain (missing parts from reference TRBV7-9 and TRBJ1-4): DTGVSQNPRHKITKRGQNVTFRCDPISEHNRLYWYRQTLGQGPEFLTYFQNEAQLEKSRLLSDRFSAERPKGSFSTLEIQRTEQGDSAMYLCASSPREPTGDEYNEKLFFGSGTQLSVL.

The CDR3 sequence is CASRTESTDTQYF. In DNA, the CDR3 is TGTGCCAGTCGGACAGAGAGCACAGATACGCAGTATTTT. The rearrangement joins TRBV19 to TRBJ2-3; a possible D gene is TRBD1 (6 bases). V was trimmed by 8 bases and J by 0 bases, leaving 9 bases between them. The CDR3 has 13 residues. Germline V gene sequence: CDR1 LNHDA, CDR2 SQIVND (reference sequence). Full variable domain (missing parts from reference TRBV19 and TRBJ2-3): DGGITQSPKYLFRKEGQNVTLSCEQNLNHDAMYWYRQDPGQGLRLIYYSQIVNDFQKGDIAEGYSVSREKKESFPLTVTSAQKNPTAFYLCASRTESTDTQYFGPGTRLTVL.

In this sample, this clone turned up once. The DNA for the CDR3 is TGCGCCAGCAGCTTGGCCCCGGACACCATGGGGACCCAGTACTTC. It encodes CASSLAPDTMGTQYF. V gene TRBV5-1 combines with J gene TRBJ2-5; maybe TRBD1 (5 bases). Germline CDR1 and CDR2: SGHRS and YFSETQ. Trimming removed 0 bases at V and 7 bases at J, with 16 bases between. This CDR3 comprises 15 residues.

The chain uses TRBV19 and TRBJ2-2; possibly TRBD1 or TRBD2 for D (5 bases each). With 9 bases removed from V and 5 bases from J, the gap between germline ends came to 19 bases. There are 15 residues in the CDR3. CDR1 LNHDA and CDR2 SQIVND come from the germline V gene (reference sequence). The CDR3 bases are TGTGCCAGCCGCCGGGACCAGGGAAGGACCGGGGAGCTGTTTTTT. It yields the protein CASRRDQGRTGELFF.

The chain has TRBV4-1 and TRBJ1-5; no clear D gene. Germline V gives CDR1 MGHRA, CDR2 YSYEKL. V was trimmed by 0 bases and J by 3 bases, leaving 9 bases between them. This CDR3 is built from 15 residues. CDR3 nucleotides: TGCGCCAGCAGCCAAGATCCTGGACTCAATCAGCCCCAGCATTTT. Protein product: CASSQDPGLNQPQHF.

Only a few counts were recorded for this clone. The chain joins TRBV19 to TRBJ2-1; 8 bases are shared with TRBD1. The germline gives CDR1 LNHDA, CDR2 SQIVND (reference sequence). This CDR3 is built from 24 residues. Trimming cost V 3 bases and J 9 bases; bases outside gene matches: 37. Here the CDR3 reads CASSMPSGGRNFGGRSAPVGEQFF. CDR3 nucleotide sequence: TGTGCCAGTAGTATGCCTTCAGGGGGCAGAAATTTCGGAGGGAGGAGCGCCCCGGTGGGTGAGCAGTTCTTC.

The rearrangement joins TRBV29-1 to TRBJ1-5, with unresolved D. The CDR3 totals 14 residues. Germline V gives CDR1 SQVTM, CDR2 ANQGSEA. V was trimmed by 3 bases and J by 3 bases, leaving 12 bases between them. The DNA of the CDR3 is TGCAGCGTTGAGGTGTGTCGGATCAATCAGCCCCAGCATTTT. Encoded protein: CSVEVCRINQPQHF.

The chain couples TRBV27 to TRBJ2-7; D is undetermined. V dropped 8 bases and J dropped 0 bases, with 8 bases sitting between them. In germline, CDR1 is MNHEY, CDR2 SMNVEV (reference sequence). The CDR3 has 12 amino acids. The CDR3 sequence: CASGVNSYEQYF. DNA for the CDR3: TGTGCCAGCGGAGTAAACTCCTACGAGCAGTACTTC.

This clone was counted a single time. The V call is TRBV4-1, the J call TRBJ1-2; no firm D call. Trimming removed 0 bases from V and 8 bases from J, with 4 bases in between. CDR3 size: 11 residues. CDR1 is MGHRA and CDR2 is YSYEKL in the germline V gene. The CDR3 region has the DNA TGCGCCAGCAGCCAAGAGGGGGGCTACACCTTC. Its protein product is CASSQEGGYTF.

The rearrangement uses TRBV5-1 and TRBJ2-7, with D possibly being TRBD2 (6 bases). The germline gives CDR1 SGHRS, CDR2 YFSETQ. This CDR3 is built from 15 residues. With 3 bases removed from V and 2 bases from J, the gap between germline ends came to 15 bases. The CDR3 DNA reads as TGCGCCAGCAGCTACTTGGCGGGACGTACCTACGAGCAGTACTTC. Protein: CASSYLAGRTYEQYF.

The J gene is TRBJ2-1, the V gene TRBV4-1; no clear D gene. CDR3 size: 16 residues. The V gene lost 4 bases and the J gene lost 0 bases, with 13 bases spanning the gap. Germline V gene lookup returns CDR1 MGHRA and CDR2 YSYEKL. The CDR3 bases are TGCGCCAGCAGCCCCCGGACCACGAACTCCTACAATGAGCAGTTCTTC. Translating it yields CASSPRTTNSYNEQFF.

The genes are TRBV20-1 and TRBJ1-3; D is ambiguous. CDR3 length equals 11 residues. Deletions cut 1 base from V and 8 bases from J, with 6 bases between. CDR1 is DFQATT and CDR2 is SNEGSKA in the germline V gene (reference sequence). CDR3: CSARVLDTIYF. The DNA for the CDR3 is TGCAGTGCTAGAGTTCTGGACACCATATATTTT.

V and J are TRBV19 and TRBJ2-5; no definite D call. Germline loops: CDR1 LNHDA, CDR2 SQIVND (reference sequence). Trimming cost V 2 bases and J 1 base, with 5 bases left between them. The CDR3 totals 13 residues. In DNA form, the CDR3 reads TGTGCCAGTAGTATATGGGTCCAAGAGACCCAGTACTTC. Protein product: CASSIWVQETQYF.

The chain carries TRBV20-1 and TRBJ1-1; D is unresolved. The V gene lost 1 base and the J gene lost 7 bases, with 7 bases spanning the gap. This CDR3 comprises 11 residues. Looked up from germline, CDR1 is DFQATT and CDR2 is SNEGSKA (reference sequence). CDR3 sequence (DNA): TGCAGTGCTAGAGGCCAGGTTGAAGCTTTCTTT. Translated: CSARGQVEAFF.

The V gene is TRBV15, the J gene TRBJ1-1; D gene uncertain. Trimming pared 3 bases from V and 3 bases from J, leaving 2 bases between. CDR3 length: 11 amino acids. Germline CDR1 LNHNV, CDR2 YYDKDF (reference sequence). The CDR3 spells CATSSYTEAFF. The CDR3 DNA sequence: TGTGCCACCAGCAGTTACACTGAAGCTTTCTTT.

The rearrangement joins TRBV12-5 to TRBJ1-3; 10 nucleotides align to TRBD1. This CDR3 contains 17 residues. Trimming cost V 5 bases and J 2 bases; bases outside gene matches: 9. CDR1 LGHNT and CDR2 FRNRAP come from the germline V gene. The DNA for the CDR3 is TGTGCTAGTGGTATAGGGACAGGGGATCCCGCTGGAAACACCATATATTTT. This encodes CASGIGTGDPAGNTIYF.

Only one count was recorded for this clone. The chain is built from TRBV10-3 and TRBJ1-2, with D possibly being TRBD1 (5 bases). The CDR3 contains 14 residues. CDR1 and CDR2 from the germline V gene are ENHRY and SYGVKD. V dropped 3 bases and J dropped 6 bases, with 14 bases sitting between them. CDR3 amino acids: CAISDGVTGDGYTF. The CDR3 nucleotides read TGTGCCATCAGTGACGGGGTCACGGGGGATGGCTACACCTTC.

J is TRBJ1-1 and V is TRBV6-6; D remains unclear. This CDR3 is built from 13 residues. The ends were cut back, 11 bases at V and 0 bases at J, with 13 bases in the middle. In germline, CDR1 is MNHNY, CDR2 SVGAGI (reference sequence). The CDR3 coding sequence is TGTGCCGCCCGAGGCGACGTGAACACTGAAGCTTTCTTT. It yields the protein CAARGDVNTEAFF.

The chain combines TRBV19 with TRBJ2-1, with 9 bases fitting TRBD1. Trimming took 5 bases from V and 1 from J; bases not matched to a gene: 6. Germline CDR1 LNHDA, CDR2 SQIVND (reference sequence). The CDR3 has 16 residues. CDR3 protein: CASSRMTGGSYNEQFF. In DNA form, the CDR3 reads TGTGCCAGTAGTCGGATGACAGGGGGGTCCTACAATGAGCAGTTCTTC.

The V gene is TRBV5-1, the J gene TRBJ1-6, with D tentatively TRBD1 (6 bases). This CDR3 comprises 17 residues. V was cut by 7 bases and J by 0 bases, with 17 bases left in between. Germline loops: CDR1 SGHRS, CDR2 YFSETQ. The CDR3 is CASARGVGSSYNSPLHF. DNA for the CDR3: TGCGCCAGCGCAAGGGGGGTGGGGAGCTCCTATAATTCACCCCTCCACTTT. The full variable domain, in which reference TRBV5-1 and TRBJ1-6 provide the parts outside the CDR3, is KAGVTQTPRYLIKTRGQQVTLSCSPISGHRSVSWYQQTPGQGLQFLFEYFSETQRNKGNFPGRFSGRQFSNSRSEMNVSTLELGDSALYLCASARGVGSSYNSPLHFGNGTRLTVT.

The chain has TRBV6-6 and TRBJ1-1, with 8 bases lining up with TRBD1. The CDR3 covers 15 residues. Trimming removed 7 bases from V and 0 bases from J; junction bases left unmatched: 7. The germline CDR1 and CDR2 sequences are MNHNY and SVGAGI (reference sequence). Here the CDR3 reads CASNRGQGLNTEAFF. DNA for the CDR3: TGTGCCAGCAATAGAGGACAGGGACTGAACACTGAAGCTTTCTTT.

V is TRBV5-4 and J is TRBJ2-2; the match to TRBD2 covers 7 bases. CDR3 size: 15 residues. CDR1 and CDR2 (germline): SGHNT, YYREEE (reference sequence). Losses at the gene ends were 4 bases for V and 0 bases for J; bases not matched to a gene: 3. The chain's CDR3 is CASSHGTTNTGELFF. CDR3 bases: TGTGCCAGCAGCCACGGGACTACGAACACCGGGGAGCTGTTTTTT.

The chain uses TRBV7-9 and TRBJ2-1, with 15 bases identical to TRBD2. The germline V gene has CDR1 SEHNR and CDR2 FQNEAQ (reference sequence). J lost 9 bases, V lost 5 bases, and 5 bases had no gene match. This CDR3 region has 15 residues. The CDR3 loop reads CASSLGLAGGREQFF. The CDR3 nucleotides read TGTGCCAGCAGCCTAGGACTAGCGGGGGGGCGTGAGCAGTTCTTC.

The chain has TRBV7-9 and TRBJ2-1; TRBD2 matches 7 bases. J lost 6 bases, V lost 3 bases, and 20 bases had no gene match. Germline V gene sequence: CDR1 SEHNR, CDR2 FQNEAQ (reference sequence). The CDR3 sequence is 19 residues long. Here the CDR3 reads CASSFSVPPAGRVGNEQFF. DNA of the CDR3: TGTGCCAGCAGCTTTTCGGTCCCCCCAGCGGGAAGGGTAGGCAATGAGCAGTTCTTC. Variable domain in full (rest from reference TRBV7-9 and TRBJ2-1): DTGVSQNPRHKITKRGQNVTFRCDPISEHNRLYWYRQTLGQGPEFLTYFQNEAQLEKSRLLSDRFSAERPKGSFSTLEIQRTEQGDSAMYLCASSFSVPPAGRVGNEQFFGPGTRLTVL.

J is TRBJ1-2 and V is TRBV13; D ambiguous. Germline CDR1 PRHDT, CDR2 FYEKMQ (reference sequence). CDR3 length: 15 residues. V was pared by 4 bases and J by 2 bases, with 14 bases between. The CDR3: CASSSADPGNYGYTF. CDR3 in DNA: TGTGCCAGCAGCTCAGCAGACCCGGGCAACTATGGCTACACCTTC.

The chain combines TRBV10-1 with TRBJ2-1; 10 bases agree with TRBD2. Germline V gives CDR1 WNHNN, CDR2 SYGVQD (reference sequence). The V gene end was trimmed by 2 bases and the J gene end by 3 bases; junction bases not matched to a gene: 13. CDR3 length: 19 residues. Here the CDR3 DNA reads TGCGCCAGCAGTGAGGTAGGGCTAGCGGGAGTTGAGATCTACAATGAGCAGTTCTTC. The encoded protein is CASSEVGLAGVEIYNEQFF.